This TCR beta chain was sequenced during a study of blood T cells in healthy people across ages. Regarding the study as a whole: A roughly linear fall in TCR beta diversity per million T cells was seen with increasing age.

Comment on this clonotype: Its matching antigen is unknown.

V was cut by 7 bases and J by 6 bases, with 13 bases left in between. The CDR3 runs 13 residues. Germline CDR1 and CDR2: SNHLY and FYNNEI. The study recruited healthy Caucasian donors from Russia who were aged about 6 to 95. At least 6.5 million PBMCs were isolated per sample. Extractions gave at least 5.5 micrograms of total RNA per sample. For the second PCR, which ran for 7 to 11 cycles, a sample-barcoded 5' primer and a J-beta primer mix were used. TCRdb re-called the 5' RACE reads through MiXCR, storing one row per CDR3 protein. The data hold about 640,000 distinct CDR3 sequences, with about 30% observed a single time.

Sequencing was carried out using blood. This chain links TRBV2 with TRBJ1-5; D possibly corresponds to TRBD1 (5 bases). The sequence derives from a woman aged 80 or over in good health. CDR3 residues: CASNEGFGQPQHF. In DNA, the CDR3 is TGTGCCAGCAACGAGGGGTTTGGTCAGCCCCAGCATTTT.